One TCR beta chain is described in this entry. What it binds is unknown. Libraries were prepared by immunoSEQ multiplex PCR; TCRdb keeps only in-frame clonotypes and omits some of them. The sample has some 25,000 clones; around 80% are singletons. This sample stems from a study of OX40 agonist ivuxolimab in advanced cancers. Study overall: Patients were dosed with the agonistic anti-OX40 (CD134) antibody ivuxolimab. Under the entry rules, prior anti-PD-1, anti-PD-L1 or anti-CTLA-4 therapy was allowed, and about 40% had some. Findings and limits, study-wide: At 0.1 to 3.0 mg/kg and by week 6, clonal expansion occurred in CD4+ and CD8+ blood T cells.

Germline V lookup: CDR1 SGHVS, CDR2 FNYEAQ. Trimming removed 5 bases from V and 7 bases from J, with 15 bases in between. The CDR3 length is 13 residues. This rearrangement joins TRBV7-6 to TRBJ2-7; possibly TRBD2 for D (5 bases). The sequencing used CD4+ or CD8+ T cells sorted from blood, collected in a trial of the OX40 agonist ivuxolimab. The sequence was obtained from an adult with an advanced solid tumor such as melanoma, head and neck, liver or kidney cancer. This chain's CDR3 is CASSPTWTGEQYF. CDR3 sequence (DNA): TGTGCCAGCAGCCCTACCTGGACGGGGGAGCAGTACTTC.